Listed here is a single T cell receptor beta chain. The data were taken from a study of OX40 agonist ivuxolimab in advanced cancers. Overall study: Every 2 weeks, ivuxolimab was infused into the patients intravenously at between 0.01 and 10 mg/kg. Of mixed ages from roughly 23 to 85 and averaging about 65 years, the group was 65% to 85% male. Partial responses were achieved by three patients, one with hepatocellular carcinoma and two with cutaneous melanoma.

V dropped 1 base and J dropped 12 bases, with 18 bases sitting between them. The V gene's germline CDR1 is ENHRY and CDR2 SYGVKD. The CDR3 is 14 residues long. TCRdb's copy holds only in-frame clones and misses some; the assay was immunoSEQ multiplex PCR. The data hold roughly 25,000 clones, with 80% to 90% observed a single time. This chain links TRBV10-3 with TRBJ1-1; D is undetermined. The clonotype was recovered from an adult with an advanced solid tumor such as melanoma, head and neck, liver or kidney cancer. The sequenced sample was CD4+ or CD8+ T cells sorted from blood, obtained in a trial of the OX40 agonist ivuxolimab. The CDR3 protein is CAISEYLRGSGTFF. CDR3 DNA sequence: TGTGCCATCAGTGAGTACTTAAGAGGCTCGGGGACTTTCTTT.